Presented here are 5 T cell receptor beta chains from one specimen sequenced in a study of a mutant IDH1 vaccine in newly diagnosed glioma. TCRdb keeps only in-frame clones here, not all; method: immunoSEQ multiplex PCR. The repertoire has roughly 48,000 clones, 76% of them found once; the top ten carry 10% to 15%. Their target antigens are unknown. Indicated time point: week 35, safety follow-up. Every single dose of the vaccine, 300 ug of mutant IDH1 20-mer peptide, came with topical imiquimod. The specimen comprised PBMCs, sampled from a glioma patient whose treatment included an IDH1 peptide vaccine. All receptors come from a man aged 40-50 years with glioma.

This chain joins TRBV4-3 and TRBJ1-1; 11 bases line up with TRBD1. The trim removed 3 bases at V and 4 bases at J, leaving 4 bases unmatched. Germline V gene data show CDR1 as LGHNA and CDR2 as YSLEER. This CDR3 region has 15 residues. The CDR3 DNA follows: TGCGCCAGCAGCCAGGGACAGGGGGTTGGCACTGAAGCTTTCTTT. Residues: CASSQGQGVGTEAFF.

The chain links TRBV15 to TRBJ1-1; a possible D gene is TRBD1 (5 bases). CDR1 is LNHNV and CDR2 is YYDKDF in the germline V gene (reference sequence). Deletions cut 3 bases from V and 3 bases from J, with 11 bases between. CDR3 size: 14 residues. CDR3 sequence reads: CATSRTVWDTEAFF. The DNA for the CDR3 is TGTGCCACCAGCAGGACAGTCTGGGACACTGAAGCTTTCTTT.

The rearrangement uses TRBV10-3 and TRBJ2-5; TRBD1 agrees at 9 bases. The CDR3 spans 16 residues. V trimming: 3 bases; J trimming: 1 base; junction bases outside the gene matches: 6. Per the germline V gene, CDR1 is ENHRY and CDR2 is SYGVKD. The CDR3: CAISDRDRGFQETQYF. The CDR3, as DNA: TGTGCCATCAGTGACCGAGACAGGGGGTTCCAAGAGACCCAGTACTTC.

The rearrangement uses TRBV7-6 and TRBJ2-3; D possibly corresponds to TRBD2 (6 bases). The CDR3 is made up of 15 amino acids. Between the trimmed V and J ends, which lost 3 bases and 2 bases, there was a span of 12 bases. Germline-derived CDR1 and CDR2 are SGHVS and FNYEAQ. The CDR3 nucleotides read TGTGCCAGCAGCTTGGGCGGGACCTCCACAGATACGCAGTATTTT. It codes for CASSLGGTSTDTQYF.

V and J are TRBV11-2 and TRBJ2-7, with a possible D match to TRBD1 (6 bases). This CDR3 region has 13 residues. Per germline, CDR1 SGHAT and CDR2 FQNNGV. V shed 5 bases and J shed 6 bases, with 14 bases lying between them. The CDR3 loop reads CASSLLRGGEQYF. For the CDR3, the DNA is TGTGCCAGCAGCCTCTTAAGAGGGGGCGAGCAGTACTTC.